Listed below are T cell receptor beta chains from one sample, sequenced in a study of CD8+CD57+ T cells in acquired aplastic anemia. One entry per CDR3 protein results from TCRdb running MiXCR on the reads. Of about 98,000 distinct CDR3 sequences listed, roughly two thirds are singletons. Sequencing was performed on sorted CD4+, CD8+, or CD8+CD57+ T cells (not recorded which) from PBMCs. The receptors shown here come from a human donor with aplastic anemia. Both conserved end residues are part of each CDR3. A D gene is named only where the DNA matches it firmly. Not every row has a clone size; where given, it reads once, few, many or a size class.

size,V,J,D,CDR3,DNA
-,TRBV15,TRBJ2-3,-,CATSLREFTDTQYF,TGTGCCACCAGCCTCCGGGAATTCACAGATACGCAGTATTTT
-,TRBV20-1,TRBJ2-7,TRBD2,CSSVPLAGGPIYF,TGCAGTTCCGTTCCCCTAGCGGGAGGGCCAATTTACTTC
few,TRBV29-1,TRBJ1-1,-,CSARNTEAFF,TGCAGCGCGCGGAACACTGAAGCTTTCTTT
-,TRBV11-1,TRBJ2-1,TRBD1,CASSLGTGLFNEQFF,TGTGCCAGCAGCTTAGGGACAGGGTTGTTCAATGAGCAGTTCTTC
-,TRBV20-1,TRBJ2-5,TRBD2,CSANRLAGKETQYF,TGCAGTGCAAACAGACTAGCGGGAAAAGAGACCCAGTACTTC
-,TRBV10-3,TRBJ2-5,TRBD2,CAISGGGASSQETQYF,TGTGCCATCAGTGGCGGGGGGGCGAGTTCGCAAGAGACCCAGTACTTC
-,TRBV10-3,TRBJ2-7,TRBD2,CAISESRGLTYEQYF,TGTGCCATCAGTGAGTCGAGGGGACTAACCTACGAGCAGTACTTC
-,TRBV25-1,TRBJ1-1,-,CASSPFGWEGATNTEAFF,TGTGCCAGCAGCCCTTTCGGGTGGGAAGGGGCAACCAACACTGAAGCTTTCTTT
few,TRBV10-3,TRBJ1-2,-,CAISPDGNYGYTF,TGTGCCATCAGCCCGGACGGGAACTATGGCTACACCTTC
-,TRBV2,TRBJ2-7,-,CASSDQPPGGEQYF,TGTGCCAGCAGTGACCAACCCCCAGGGGGGGAGCAGTACTTC
medium-sized,TRBV2,TRBJ1-2,TRBD1,CASSRDRGFNYGYTF,TGTGCCAGCTCGCGGGACAGGGGTTTTAACTATGGCTACACCTTC
-,TRBV10-3,TRBJ2-1,TRBD1,CAMPLRGRSSYNEQFF,TGTGCCATGCCCTTGAGGGGGCGAAGCTCCTACAATGAGCAGTTCTTC
few,TRBV12-3/TRBV12-4,TRBJ2-5,-,CASSGDMVPYF,TGTGCCAGCAGCGGGGACATGGTTCCGTACTTC
-,TRBV9,TRBJ2-1,-,CASSSSRYVNEQFF,TGTGCCAGCAGCTCAAGTAGGTACGTCAATGAGCAGTTCTTC
once,TRBV7-9,TRBJ1-2,-,CASSPDGTMYYGYTF,TGTGCCAGCAGCCCAGACGGCACAATGTACTATGGCTACACCTTC
few,TRBV7-2,TRBJ2-5,-,CASSRGGTQYF,TGTGCCAGCAGCCGAGGCGGGACCCAGTACTTC
-,TRBV20-1,TRBJ1-6,-,CSARDPKGYPLHF,TGCAGTGCTAGAGACCCCAAAGGGTATCCCCTCCACTTT
-,TRBV29-1,TRBJ2-7,TRBD2,CSVAGTSGISFSYEQYF,TGCAGCGTGGCCGGGACTAGCGGGATTTCCTTCTCCTACGAGCAGTACTTC
-,TRBV19,TRBJ1-6,TRBD1,CASTRTGVDSPLHF,TGTGCCAGTACCAGGACAGGGGTCGATTCACCCCTCCACTTT
-,TRBV7-9,TRBJ2-1,-,CASSPHAYNEQFF,TGTGCCAGCAGCCCCCACGCCTACAATGAGCAGTTCTTC
-,TRBV20-1,TRBJ2-7,TRBD2,CSPLGLVNSEQYF,TGCAGCCCGTTAGGACTAGTAAACAGCGAGCAGTACTTC
few,TRBV29-1,TRBJ2-5,-,CSVEVGVEETQYF,TGCAGCGTTGAAGTTGGGGTTGAGGAGACCCAGTACTTC
many,TRBV4-1,TRBJ2-7,-,CASSPQAGSSYEQYF,TGCGCCAGCTCTCCTCAGGCGGGGAGCTCCTACGAGCAGTACTTC
few,TRBV7-6,TRBJ1-6,TRBD1,CASSPMTGGNNSPLHF,TGTGCCAGCAGCCCGATGACAGGGGGCAATAATTCACCCCTCCACTTT
-,TRBV13,TRBJ2-5,-,CASSLAQEETQYF,TGTGCCAGCAGCTTAGCACAGGAGGAGACCCAGTACTTC
few,TRBV20-1,TRBJ2-3,-,CSARVQGSMDTQYF,TGCAGTGCTAGAGTTCAGGGATCGATGGATACGCAGTATTTT
-,TRBV20-1,TRBJ1-6,-,CSARTKNTGNSPLHF,TGCAGTGCTAGGACGAAGAATACAGGGAATTCACCCCTCCACTTT
-,TRBV19,TRBJ1-5,-,CASSIDEGDPRHF,TGTGCCAGTAGTATAGATGAAGGCGACCCTCGGCATTTT
-,TRBV25-1,TRBJ1-2,-,CASSEHREGYGYTF,TGTGCCAGCAGTGAGCACCGGGAGGGGTACGGCTACACCTTC
-,TRBV11-1,TRBJ2-3,TRBD2,CASRSAGGRADTQYF,TGTGCCAGCAGGTCCGCGGGGGGCCGGGCAGATACGCAGTATTTT
-,TRBV9,TRBJ1-2,-,CASSVAGRGGDGYTF,TGTGCCAGCAGCGTAGCGGGCAGGGGAGGGGATGGCTACACCTTC
-,TRBV2,TRBJ1-5,TRBD1,CASSDWGQSNQPQHF,TGTGCCAGCAGTGATTGGGGACAGAGCAATCAGCCCCAGCATTTT
once,TRBV2,TRBJ2-1,TRBD1,CATNLYRGDEQFF,TGTGCCACTAACCTATACAGGGGCGATGAGCAGTTCTTC
-,TRBV6-4,TRBJ1-2,-,CASSDSGDGVLRTF,TGTGCCAGCAGTGACTCGGGGGACGGCGTATTGAGGACCTTC
-,TRBV29-1,TRBJ2-1,TRBD1,CSSTRTGGNEQFF,TGCAGCTCCACCCGGACAGGGGGCAATGAGCAGTTCTTC
-,TRBV20-1,TRBJ2-7,-,CSARDPRRGSYEQYF,TGCAGTGCTAGAGACCCCCGTCGGGGCTCCTACGAGCAGTACTTC
-,TRBV29-1,TRBJ2-3,-,CSVEDRVVDTQYF,TGCAGCGTTGAAGACAGGGTAGTGGATACGCAGTATTTT
-,TRBV24-1,TRBJ1-2,-,CATSDLGNYGYTF,TGTGCCACCAGTGACTTGGGTAACTATGGCTACACCTTC
-,TRBV7-9,TRBJ1-6,-,CASSLRFDSPLHF,TGTGCCAGCAGCTTAAGGTTTGATTCACCCCTCCACTTT
-,TRBV10-3,TRBJ2-7,-,CAIGGGPYEQYF,TGTGCCATTGGGGGAGGTCCCTACGAGCAGTACTTC
-,TRBV20-1,TRBJ1-6,-,CSARETGAYNSPLHF,TGCAGTGCTAGAGAGACAGGTGCTTATAATTCACCCCTCCACTTT
-,TRBV20-1,TRBJ2-7,-,CSAKRGRPYEQYF,TGCAGTGCAAAACGGGGTCGGCCCTACGAGCAGTACTTC
-,TRBV10-3,TRBJ2-2,TRBD1,CATSGTGNTGELFF,TGTGCCACCTCTGGGACAGGGAACACCGGGGAGCTGTTTTTT
-,TRBV24-1,TRBJ2-1,-,CATSPGAGEQFF,TGTGCCACCAGTCCTGGGGCGGGAGAGCAGTTCTTC
-,TRBV2,TRBJ1-4,-,CASRSNEKLFF,TGTGCCAGCAGGTCTAATGAAAAACTGTTTTTT
-,TRBV20-1,TRBJ2-7,-,CSAREVRAGASFSYEQYF,TGCAGTGCTAGGGAGGTCAGGGCCGGAGCCTCCTTCTCCTACGAGCAGTACTTC
-,TRBV29-1,TRBJ2-7,-,CSVKLGESYEQYF,TGCAGCGTAAAACTCGGGGAATCGTACGAGCAGTACTTC
-,TRBV4-2,TRBJ2-6,TRBD2,CASSQVGIAGGANVLTF,TGTGCCAGCAGCCAAGTTGGGATAGCGGGTGGGGCCAACGTCCTGACTTTC
-,TRBV19,TRBJ1-1,-,CASSKDRFNTEAFF,TGTGCCAGTAGCAAGGACAGATTTAACACTGAAGCTTTCTTT
-,TRBV10-2,TRBJ2-5,-,CATGGAGWLETQYF,TGCGCCACCGGTGGGGCGGGGTGGCTGGAGACCCAGTACTTC